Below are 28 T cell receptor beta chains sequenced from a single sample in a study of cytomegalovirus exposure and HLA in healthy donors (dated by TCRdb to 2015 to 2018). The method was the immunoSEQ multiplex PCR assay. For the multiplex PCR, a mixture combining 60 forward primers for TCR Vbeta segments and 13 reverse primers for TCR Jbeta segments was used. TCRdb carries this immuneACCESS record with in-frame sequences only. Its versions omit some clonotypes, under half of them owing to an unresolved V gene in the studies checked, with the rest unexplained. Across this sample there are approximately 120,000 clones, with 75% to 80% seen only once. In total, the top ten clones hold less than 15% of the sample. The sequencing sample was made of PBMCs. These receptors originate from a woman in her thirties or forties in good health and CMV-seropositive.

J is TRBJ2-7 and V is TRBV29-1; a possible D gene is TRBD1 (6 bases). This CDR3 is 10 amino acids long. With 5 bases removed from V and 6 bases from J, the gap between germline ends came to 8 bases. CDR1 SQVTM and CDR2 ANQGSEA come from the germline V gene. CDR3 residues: CSVSRGEQYF. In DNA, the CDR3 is TGCAGCGTTAGCAGGGGCGAGCAGTACTTC.

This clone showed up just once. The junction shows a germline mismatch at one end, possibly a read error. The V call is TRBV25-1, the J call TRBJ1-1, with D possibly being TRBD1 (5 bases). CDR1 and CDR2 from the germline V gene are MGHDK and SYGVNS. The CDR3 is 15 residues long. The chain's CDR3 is CASSEYGHRNAEAFF. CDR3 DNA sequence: TGTGCCAGCAGTGAATACGGACATAGGAACGCTGAAGCTTTCTTT.

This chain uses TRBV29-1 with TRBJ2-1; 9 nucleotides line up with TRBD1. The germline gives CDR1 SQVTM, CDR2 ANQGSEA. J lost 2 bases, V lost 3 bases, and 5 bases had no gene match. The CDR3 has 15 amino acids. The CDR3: CSVETGQGPYNEQFF. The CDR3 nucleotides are TGCAGCGTTGAGACTGGACAGGGGCCCTACAATGAGCAGTTCTTC.

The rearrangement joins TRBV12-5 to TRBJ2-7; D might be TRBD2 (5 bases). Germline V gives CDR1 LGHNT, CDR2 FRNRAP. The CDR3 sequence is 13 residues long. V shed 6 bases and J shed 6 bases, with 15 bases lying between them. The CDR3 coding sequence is TGTGCTAGTGGCTTAGCCGGGGTGGTCGAGCAGTACTTC. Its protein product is CASGLAGVVEQYF. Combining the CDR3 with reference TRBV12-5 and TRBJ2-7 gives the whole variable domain DARVTQTPRHKVTEMGQEVTMRCQPILGHNTVFWYRQTMMQGLELLAYFRNRAPLDDSGMPKDRFSAEMPDATLATLKIQPSEPRDSAVYFCASGLAGVVEQYFGPGTRLTVT.

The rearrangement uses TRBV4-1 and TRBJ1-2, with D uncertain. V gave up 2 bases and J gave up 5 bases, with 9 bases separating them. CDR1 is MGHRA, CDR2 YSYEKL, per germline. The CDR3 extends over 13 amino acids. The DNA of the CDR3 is TGCGCCAGCAGCCAAACGCGGGGATATGGCTACACCTTC. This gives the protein CASSQTRGYGYTF.

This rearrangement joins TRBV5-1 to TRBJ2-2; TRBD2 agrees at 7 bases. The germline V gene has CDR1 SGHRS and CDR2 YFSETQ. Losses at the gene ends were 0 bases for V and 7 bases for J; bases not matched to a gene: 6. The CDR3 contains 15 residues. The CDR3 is CASSLEGGRNGELFF. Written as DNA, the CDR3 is TGCGCCAGCAGCTTGGAGGGCGGGAGAAACGGGGAGCTGTTTTTT.

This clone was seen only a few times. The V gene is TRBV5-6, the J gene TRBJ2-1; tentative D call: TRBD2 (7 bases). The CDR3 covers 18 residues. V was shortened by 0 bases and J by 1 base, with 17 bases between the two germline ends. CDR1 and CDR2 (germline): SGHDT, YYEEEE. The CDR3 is CASSLDRGARSSYNEQFF. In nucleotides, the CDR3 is TGTGCCAGCAGCTTGGATCGGGGGGCTAGGAGTTCCTACAATGAGCAGTTCTTC.

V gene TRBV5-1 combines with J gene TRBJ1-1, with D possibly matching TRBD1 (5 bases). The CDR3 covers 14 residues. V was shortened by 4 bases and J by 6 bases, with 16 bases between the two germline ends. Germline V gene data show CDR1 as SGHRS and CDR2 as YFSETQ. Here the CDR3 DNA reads TGCGCCAGCAGCGCGTCGGGGGGAGGCTCTGAAGCTTTCTTT. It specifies CASSASGGGSEAFF.

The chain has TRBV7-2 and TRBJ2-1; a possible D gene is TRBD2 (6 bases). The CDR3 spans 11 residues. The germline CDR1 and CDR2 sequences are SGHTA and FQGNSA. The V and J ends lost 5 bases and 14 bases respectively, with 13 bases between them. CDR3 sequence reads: CASSQGREEFF. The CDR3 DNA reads TGTGCCAGCAGCCAAGGCAGGGAGGAGTTCTTC.

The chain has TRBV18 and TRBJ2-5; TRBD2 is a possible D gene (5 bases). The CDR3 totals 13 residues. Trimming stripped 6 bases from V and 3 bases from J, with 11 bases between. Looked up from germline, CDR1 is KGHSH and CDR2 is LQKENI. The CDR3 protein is CASSERVKETQYF. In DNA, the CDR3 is TGTGCCAGCTCCGAGAGGGTGAAAGAGACCCAGTACTTC.

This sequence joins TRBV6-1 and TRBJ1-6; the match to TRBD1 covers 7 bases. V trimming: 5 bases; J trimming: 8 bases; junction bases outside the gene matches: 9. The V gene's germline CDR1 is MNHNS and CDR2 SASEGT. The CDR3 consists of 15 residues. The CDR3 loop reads CASSTYRQGYSPLHF. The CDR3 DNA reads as TGTGCCAGCAGTACCTATCGACAGGGCTATTCACCCCTCCACTTT.

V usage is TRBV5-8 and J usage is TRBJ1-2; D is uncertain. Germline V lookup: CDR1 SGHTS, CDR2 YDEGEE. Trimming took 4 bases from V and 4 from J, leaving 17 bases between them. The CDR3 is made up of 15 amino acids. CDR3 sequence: CASSLPGGVSYGYTF. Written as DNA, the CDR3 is TGTGCCAGCAGCCTTCCGGGAGGAGTTAGCTATGGCTACACCTTC.

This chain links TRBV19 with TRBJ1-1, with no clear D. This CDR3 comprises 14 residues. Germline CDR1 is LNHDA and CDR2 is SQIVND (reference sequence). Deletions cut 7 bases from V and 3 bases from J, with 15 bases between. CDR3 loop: CASTSAGSYTEAFF. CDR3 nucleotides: TGTGCCAGTACCTCCGCGGGCAGCTACACTGAAGCTTTCTTT.

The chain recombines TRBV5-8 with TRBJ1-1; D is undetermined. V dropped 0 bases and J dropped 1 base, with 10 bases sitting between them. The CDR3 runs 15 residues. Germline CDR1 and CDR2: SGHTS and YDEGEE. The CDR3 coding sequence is TGTGCCAGCAGCTTGGGGGTTACTAGGAACACTGAAGCTTTCTTT. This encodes CASSLGVTRNTEAFF.

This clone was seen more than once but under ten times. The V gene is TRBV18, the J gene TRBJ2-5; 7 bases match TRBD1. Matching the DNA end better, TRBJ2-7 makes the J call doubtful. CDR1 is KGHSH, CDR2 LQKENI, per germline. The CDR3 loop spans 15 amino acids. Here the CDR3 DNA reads TGTGCCAGCTCACCAGGACAGGCCCTCTCCTACGAGCAGTACTTC. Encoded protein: CASSPGQALSYEQYF.

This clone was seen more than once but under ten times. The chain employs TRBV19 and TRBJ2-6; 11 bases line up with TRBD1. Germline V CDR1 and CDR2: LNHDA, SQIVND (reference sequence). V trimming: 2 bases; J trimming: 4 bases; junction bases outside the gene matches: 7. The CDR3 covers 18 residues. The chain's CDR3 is CASSISFGQGAGANVLTF. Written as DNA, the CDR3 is TGTGCCAGTAGTATATCGTTCGGACAGGGGGCCGGGGCCAACGTCCTGACTTTC.

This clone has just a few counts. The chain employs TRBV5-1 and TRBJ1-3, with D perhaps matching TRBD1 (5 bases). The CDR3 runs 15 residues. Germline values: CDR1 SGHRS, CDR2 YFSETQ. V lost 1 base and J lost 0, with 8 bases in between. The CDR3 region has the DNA TGCGCCAGCAGCTTGCGGGGGGACTCTGGAAACACCATATATTTT. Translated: CASSLRGDSGNTIYF.

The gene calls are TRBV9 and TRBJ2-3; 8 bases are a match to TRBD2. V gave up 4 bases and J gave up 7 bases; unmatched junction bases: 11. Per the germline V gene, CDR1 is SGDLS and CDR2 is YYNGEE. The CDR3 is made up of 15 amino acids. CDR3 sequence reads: CASSSVGGAGNTQYF. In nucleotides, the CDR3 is TGTGCCAGCAGCTCCGTCGGGGGGGCCGGGAATACGCAGTATTTT.

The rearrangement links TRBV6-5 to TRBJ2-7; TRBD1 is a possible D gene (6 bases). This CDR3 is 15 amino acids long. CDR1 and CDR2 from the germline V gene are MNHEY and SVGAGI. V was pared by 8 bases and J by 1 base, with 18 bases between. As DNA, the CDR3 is TGTGCCAGCTCTAGCATCTCAGGGGCTTCCTACGAGCAGTACTTC. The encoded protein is CASSSISGASYEQYF.

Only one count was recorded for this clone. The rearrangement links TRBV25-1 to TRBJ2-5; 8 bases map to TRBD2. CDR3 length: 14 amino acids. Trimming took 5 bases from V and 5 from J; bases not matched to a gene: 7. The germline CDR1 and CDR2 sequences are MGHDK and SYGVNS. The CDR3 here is CASSWRGALETQYF. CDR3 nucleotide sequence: TGTGCCAGCAGTTGGCGGGGGGCTCTGGAGACCCAGTACTTC.

This CDR3 is CASSVGSGGRTDTQYF. In DNA form, the CDR3 reads TGTGCCAGCAGCGTAGGTAGCGGGGGACGCACAGATACGCAGTATTTT. V usage is TRBV9 and J usage is TRBJ2-3; 9 bases align to TRBD2. V lost 0 bases, J lost 1 base, and 3 bases stayed unmatched. The germline V gene has CDR1 SGDLS and CDR2 YYNGEE. The CDR3 is 16 amino acids.

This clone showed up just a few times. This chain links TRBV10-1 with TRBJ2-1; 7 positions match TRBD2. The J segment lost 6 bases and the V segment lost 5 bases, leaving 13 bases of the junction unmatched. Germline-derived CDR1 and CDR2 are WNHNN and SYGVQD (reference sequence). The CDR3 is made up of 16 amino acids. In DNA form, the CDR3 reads TGCGCCAGCAGTCGGGCGGGGGAAGAGAGTATCAATGAGCAGTTCTTC. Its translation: CASSRAGEESINEQFF.

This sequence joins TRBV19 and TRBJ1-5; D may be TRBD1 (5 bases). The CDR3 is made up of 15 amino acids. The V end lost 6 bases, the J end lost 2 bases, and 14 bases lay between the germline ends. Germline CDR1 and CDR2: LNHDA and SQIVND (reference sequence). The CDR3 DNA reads TGTGCCAGTAGGCTACAGGCGCTAGGCAATCAGCCCCAGCATTTT. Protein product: CASRLQALGNQPQHF.

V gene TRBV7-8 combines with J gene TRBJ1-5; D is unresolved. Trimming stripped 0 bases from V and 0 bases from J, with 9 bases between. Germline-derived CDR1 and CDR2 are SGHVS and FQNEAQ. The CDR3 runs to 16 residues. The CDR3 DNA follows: TGTGCCAGCAGCTTAGCTTACGGGTCTAGCAATCAGCCCCAGCATTTT. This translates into CASSLAYGSSNQPQHF.

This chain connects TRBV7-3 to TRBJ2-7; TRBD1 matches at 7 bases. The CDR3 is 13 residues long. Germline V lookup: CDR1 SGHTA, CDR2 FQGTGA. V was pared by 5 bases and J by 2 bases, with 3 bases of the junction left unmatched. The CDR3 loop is CASSLGTAYEQYF. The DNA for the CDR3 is TGTGCCAGCAGCCTGGGGACAGCCTACGAGCAGTACTTC.

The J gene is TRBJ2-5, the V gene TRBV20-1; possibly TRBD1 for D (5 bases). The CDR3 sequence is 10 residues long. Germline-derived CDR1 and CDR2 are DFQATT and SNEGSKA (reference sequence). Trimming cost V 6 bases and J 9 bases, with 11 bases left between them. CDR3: CSAGDTSQYF. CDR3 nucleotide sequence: TGCAGTGCAGGGGATACATCCCAGTACTTC.

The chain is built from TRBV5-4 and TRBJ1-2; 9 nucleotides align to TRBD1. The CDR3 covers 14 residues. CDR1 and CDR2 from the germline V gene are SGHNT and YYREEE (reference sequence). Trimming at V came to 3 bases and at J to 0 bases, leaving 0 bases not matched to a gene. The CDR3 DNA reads TGTGCCAGCAGCTGGGACAGGGCTAACTATGGCTACACCTTC. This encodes CASSWDRANYGYTF.

CDR3 coding DNA: TGTGCCAGCTCACCACTCCAGGGTGTGAACACTGAAGCTTTCTTT. Protein sequence: CASSPLQGVNTEAFF. V and J are TRBV18 and TRBJ1-1, with D perhaps matching TRBD1 (5 bases). Trimming cost V 1 base and J 0 bases, with 9 bases left between them. CDR1 is KGHSH, CDR2 LQKENI, per germline. CDR3 length equals 15 residues.